This entry lists 4 T cell receptor beta chains sequenced from one sample in a study of blood T cell repertoires in COVID-19. The assay was immunoSEQ multiplex PCR, and TCRdb's table has in-frame clones only and misses some. The table has around 140,000 clones, 75% to 90% seen once; the top ten hold 1.5% to 2%. Input material: peripheral blood. The receptors derive from a woman between 50 and 59 years old with acute or convalescent COVID-19.

The chain links TRBV16 to TRBJ2-1; D is unresolved. This CDR3 has 17 amino acids. V was pared by 1 base and J by 2 bases, with 15 bases between. Germline V gene data show CDR1 as KGHSY and CDR2 as FQNENV. DNA for the CDR3: TGTGCCAGCAGCCAATTTAAGCTAGAGCGAACCTACAATGAGCAGTTCTTC. It encodes CASSQFKLERTYNEQFF.

This chain links TRBV12-5 with TRBJ1-5, with D unclear. Between the trimmed V and J ends, which lost 7 bases and 4 bases, there was a span of 17 bases. This CDR3 is 15 amino acids long. Germline CDR1 and CDR2: LGHNT and FRNRAP. CDR3 in amino acids: CASAPEGGKNQPQHF. As DNA, the CDR3 is TGTGCTAGTGCTCCCGAGGGAGGGAAGAATCAGCCCCAGCATTTT. Full variable domain (outside the CDR3, taken from reference TRBV12-5 and TRBJ1-5): DARVTQTPRHKVTEMGQEVTMRCQPILGHNTVFWYRQTMMQGLELLAYFRNRAPLDDSGMPKDRFSAEMPDATLATLKIQPSEPRDSAVYFCASAPEGGKNQPQHFGDGTRLSIL.

V gene TRBV12-3 or TRBV12-4 combines with J gene TRBJ2-1, with a tentative D call TRBD1 (6 bases). The V gene lost 5 bases and the J gene lost 8 bases, with 13 bases spanning the gap. CDR3 length: 13 residues. The DNA for the CDR3 is TGTGCCAGCAGTGATACAGGGTTCGATGAGCAGTTCTTC. It translates to CASSDTGFDEQFF.

The chain employs TRBV27 and TRBJ1-5, with 7 positions matching TRBD1. Unmatched junction bases numbered 4, after V lost 2 bases and J lost 3 bases. This CDR3 contains 15 residues. The germline gives CDR1 MNHEY, CDR2 SMNVEV (reference sequence). DNA for the CDR3: TGTGCCAGCAGTTTAGGACAGGACTTCAATCAGCCCCAGCATTTT. Translated, it gives CASSLGQDFNQPQHF.